This TCR beta chain was recovered during a study of CD8+CD57+ T cells in acquired aplastic anemia. Looking at the study overall: On average, sorted CD4+ and CD8+ cells gave about 2.9 ug of DNA. Healthy donors averaged roughly 11 million reads for CD4+ cells. The study, taken as a whole, reports: Comparison of patients with controls identified around 31 shared CD8+ CDR3 sequences.

As regards this clonotype: Antigen: not known.

The template used for profiling TCR beta VDJ and CDR3 was genomic DNA. In TCRdb, the reads were re-called with MiXCR into one record per CDR3 protein. The data contain a few hundred thousand distinct CDR3 sequences, about 59% of them singletons. Germline V lookup: CDR1 SGHRS, CDR2 YFSETQ. Trimming left V 0 bases short and J 9 bases short, with 10 bases between. The CDR3 has 14 amino acids. Material for sequencing was sorted CD4+, CD8+, or CD8+CD57+ T cells (not recorded which) from PBMCs. The chain recombines TRBV5-1 with TRBJ1-6; D not certain. The TCR originated in a human donor in good health. The CDR3 region is CASSLALEGSPLHF. The DNA of the CDR3 is TGCGCCAGCAGCTTGGCCCTCGAAGGTTCACCCCTCCACTTT.